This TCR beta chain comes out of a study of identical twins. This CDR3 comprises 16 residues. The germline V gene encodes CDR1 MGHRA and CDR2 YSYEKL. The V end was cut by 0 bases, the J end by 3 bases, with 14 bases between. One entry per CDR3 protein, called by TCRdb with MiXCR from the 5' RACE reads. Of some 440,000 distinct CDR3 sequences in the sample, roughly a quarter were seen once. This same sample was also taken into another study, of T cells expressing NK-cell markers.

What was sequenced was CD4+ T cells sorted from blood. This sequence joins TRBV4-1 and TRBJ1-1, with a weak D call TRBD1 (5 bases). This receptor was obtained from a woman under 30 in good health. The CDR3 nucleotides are TGCGCCAGCAGCCAAGATGGCCGGGGCGCTTACACTGAAGCTTTCTTT. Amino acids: CASSQDGRGAYTEAFF.